Listed below are T cell receptor beta chains from one sample, sequenced in a study of shared clonotypes between healthy human individuals. The table came from immunoSEQ multiplex PCR; TCRdb's copy has only in-frame clones and leaves some out. The data contain 800,000 or so clones, roughly 96% of them seen just once; the ten biggest clones take up under 0.3%. Specimen: naive CD8+ T cells sorted from blood. Receptor source: a man aged 25 to 40 in good health. Both conserved end residues are part of each CDR3. A D gene is named only where the DNA matches it firmly. Clone size, where shown, is once, few, many, or a class for clones that have expanded.

d_call | clone_size | j_call | v_call | cdr3_aa | cdr3_nt
TRBD1 | - | TRBJ1-2 | TRBV5-1 | CASSPTGRNYGYTF | TGCGCCAGCAGCCCGACAGGGCGGAACTATGGCTACACCTTC
- | - | TRBJ1-2 | TRBV11-2 | CASSPTATGGKYGYTF | TGTGCCAGCAGCCCGACCGCGACGGGGGGGAAATATGGCTACACCTTC
TRBD1 | - | TRBJ2-3 | TRBV9 | CASSPGTGDGTDTQYF | TGTGCCAGCAGCCCCGGGACAGGGGACGGCACAGATACGCAGTATTTT
- | - | TRBJ2-3 | TRBV29-1 | CSVTDIVSTDTQYF | TGCAGCGTTACTGACATTGTTAGCACAGATACGCAGTATTTT
- | - | TRBJ2-3 | TRBV27 | CATVPIFGSSGTDTQYF | TGTGCCACCGTTCCGATATTCGGGAGTAGCGGCACAGATACGCAGTATTTT
TRBD2 | - | TRBJ2-7 | TRBV27 | CASSNRLAGNYEQYF | TGTGCCAGCAGTAATCGACTAGCGGGGAACTACGAGCAGTACTTC
TRBD1 | - | TRBJ2-1 | TRBV6-5 | CASSRDSSYNEQFF | TGTGCCAGCAGTCGGGACAGCTCCTACAATGAGCAGTTCTTC
- | - | TRBJ1-1 | TRBV19 | CASSRLNTEAFF | TGTGCCAGTAGTCGTTTGAACACTGAAGCTTTCTTT
- | - | TRBJ2-1 | TRBV11-3 | CASSSEPNEQFF | TGTGCCAGCAGCTCCGAACCCAATGAGCAGTTCTTC
TRBD2 | once | TRBJ2-1 | TRBV2 | CASSEVGLGDAYNEQFF | TGTGCCAGCAGTGAAGTGGGACTAGGTGACGCATACAATGAGCAGTTCTTC
- | - | TRBJ2-3 | TRBV5-1 | CASSLEKQGYTDTQYF | TGCGCCAGCAGCTTGGAAAAACAGGGATACACAGATACGCAGTATTTT
TRBD2 | - | TRBJ2-2 | TRBV9 | CASSVPSGRASSGELFF | TGTGCCAGCAGCGTTCCCAGCGGGAGGGCTTCATCGGGGGAGCTGTTTTTT
- | - | TRBJ2-3 | TRBV5-1 | CASSLVVGNTDTQYF | TGCGCCAGCAGCTTGGTGGTTGGGAACACAGATACGCAGTATTTT
TRBD1 | - | TRBJ2-1 | TRBV11-1 | CASSYRQGSYNEQFF | TGTGCCAGCAGCTACCGACAGGGGTCCTACAATGAGCAGTTCTTC
- | - | TRBJ2-1 | TRBV10-3 | CAISGSDTYNEQFF | TGTGCCATCAGTGGATCGGACACCTACAATGAGCAGTTCTTC
- | - | TRBJ2-7 | TRBV18 | CASSPEGGAYEQYF | TGTGCCAGCTCACCAGAGGGGGGGGCCTACGAGCAGTACTTC
TRBD1 | - | TRBJ2-7 | TRBV13 | CASSPKTGDTYEQYF | TGTGCCAGCAGCCCGAAGACAGGGGATACATACGAGCAGTACTTC
TRBD2 | once | TRBJ2-7 | TRBV5-1 | CASSLGLADYEQYF | TGCGCCAGCAGCTTGGGACTAGCAGACTACGAGCAGTACTTC
TRBD1 | - | TRBJ1-2 | TRBV5-6 | CASSPPGGAGYTF | TGTGCCAGCAGCCCCCCAGGGGGCGCAGGCTACACCTTC
- | - | TRBJ2-7 | TRBV7-9 | CASSLAGIDEQYF | TGTGCCAGCAGCTTAGCAGGGATTGACGAGCAGTACTTC
- | - | TRBJ1-5 | TRBV5-8 | CASSLRGAGNQPQHF | TGTGCCAGCAGCTTGAGGGGGGCCGGCAATCAGCCCCAGCATTTT
TRBD2 | few | TRBJ2-3 | TRBV6-1 | CASSELAGGQDTQYF | TGTGCCAGCAGTGAACTAGCGGGAGGGCAAGATACGCAGTATTTT
TRBD2 | - | TRBJ2-7 | TRBV11-3 | CASSLASGSYEQYF | TGTGCCAGCAGCTTAGCTAGCGGGAGCTACGAGCAGTACTTC
- | - | TRBJ1-1 | TRBV2 | CASSEGGSGTEAFF | TGTGCCAGCAGTGAAGGGGGTAGTGGAACTGAAGCTTTCTTT
- | once | TRBJ1-1 | TRBV27 | CASRLGGTEAFF | TGTGCCAGCAGGCTAGGGGGGACTGAAGCTTTCTTT
- | - | TRBJ2-1 | TRBV27 | CASSAPGNSPGEQFF | TGTGCCAGCAGTGCCCCAGGGAACTCCCCGGGTGAGCAGTTCTTC
- | - | TRBJ2-3 | TRBV27 | CASSPGTFGDTQYF | TGTGCCAGCAGTCCAGGGACCTTCGGGGATACGCAGTATTTT
- | - | TRBJ2-1 | TRBV13 | CASSSLIWTGTYEQFF | TGTGCCAGCAGCTCTCTAATCTGGACTGGAACGTATGAGCAGTTCTTC
- | - | TRBJ1-5 | TRBV7-9 | CASSQSTGDQPQHF | TGTGCCAGTAGTCAGTCCACAGGAGATCAGCCCCAGCATTTT
TRBD1 | - | TRBJ1-3 | TRBV30 | CAWSVPRDRGSGNTIYF | TGTGCCTGGAGTGTGCCCAGGGACAGAGGCTCTGGAAACACCATATATTTT
- | - | TRBJ2-7 | TRBV6-1 | CASSEALWTVDSYEQYF | TGTGCCAGCAGTGAAGCGCTATGGACAGTGGACTCCTACGAGCAGTACTTC
- | - | TRBJ2-7 | TRBV7-3 | CASSPTGTDSYEQYF | TGTGCCAGCAGCCCGACCGGGACGGACTCCTACGAGCAGTACTTC
TRBD1 | - | TRBJ2-7 | TRBV18 | CASSLGQGLNSYEQYF | TGTGCCAGCTCACTCGGACAGGGTCTAAATTCCTACGAGCAGTACTTC
- | - | TRBJ2-7 | TRBV9 | CASGKVSEQYF | TGTGCCAGCGGAAAGGTCTCTGAGCAGTACTTC
- | - | TRBJ1-1 | TRBV7-2 | CASSLEEIKEAFF | TGTGCCAGCAGCTTGGAAGAAATTAAAGAAGCTTTCTTT
- | - | TRBJ2-2 | TRBV28 | CASSLTPANTGELFF | TGTGCCAGCAGTTTAACGCCCGCGAACACCGGGGAGCTGTTTTTT
- | - | TRBJ2-7 | TRBV6-1 | CASSPQGDLYEQYF | TGTGCCAGCAGCCCCCAAGGGGATCTCTACGAGCAGTACTTC
- | - | TRBJ1-1 | TRBV20-1 | CSAPGTLEAFF | TGCAGTGCACCGGGGACATTGGAAGCTTTCTTT
TRBD2 | - | TRBJ2-5 | TRBV9 | CASGAAGGPSGETQYF | TGTGCCAGCGGGGCGGCGGGAGGGCCCTCAGGAGAGACCCAGTACTTC
- | - | TRBJ2-1 | TRBV11-2 | CASSLTGEQFF | TGTGCCAGCAGCTTAACAGGGGAGCAGTTCTTC
- | - | TRBJ2-7 | TRBV7-9 | CASSFQGNLSYEQYF | TGTGCCAGCAGCTTTCAGGGGAATCTCTCCTACGAGCAGTACTTC
- | - | TRBJ1-2 | TRBV5-1 | CASSWTGPGAGQSYTF | TGCGCCAGCAGCTGGACGGGGCCAGGGGCGGGTCAGAGCTACACCTTC
- | - | TRBJ2-2 | TRBV30 | CAWVSNPGFTGELFF | TGTGCCTGGGTCTCGAATCCGGGATTCACCGGGGAGCTGTTTTTT
- | once | TRBJ2-1 | TRBV18 | CASSPRAGGDEQFF | TGTGCCAGCTCACCACGTGCAGGCGGGGATGAGCAGTTCTTC
- | - | TRBJ2-7 | TRBV12-5 | CASAFGNSYEQYF | TGTGCTAGTGCCTTCGGGAACTCCTACGAGCAGTACTTC
- | - | TRBJ2-6 | TRBV9 | CASSVGGLRTGANVLTF | TGTGCCAGCAGCGTAGGCGGGTTGCGCACTGGGGCCAACGTCCTGACTTTC
- | - | TRBJ2-1 | TRBV7-9 | CASSLATGYNEQFF | TGTGCCAGCAGCCTGGCGACAGGATACAATGAGCAGTTCTTC
- | - | TRBJ1-1 | TRBV12-5 | CASGLEGTEAFF | TGTGCTAGTGGTTTGGAAGGGACTGAAGCTTTCTTT
- | - | TRBJ1-2 | TRBV30 | CAWSDGFGYTF | TGTGCCTGGAGCGATGGTTTCGGCTACACCTTC
- | - | TRBJ1-1 | TRBV4-2 | CASSQKLRVEAFF | TGTGCCAGCAGCCAGAAACTCCGCGTTGAAGCTTTCTTT
- | - | TRBJ2-7 | TRBV4-3 | CASSQEANLYYEQYF | TGCGCCAGCAGCCAAGAGGCAAACTTATACTACGAGCAGTACTTC
- | - | TRBJ2-1 | TRBV13 | CASGIDFGNEQFF | TGTGCCAGCGGGATCGACTTTGGCAATGAGCAGTTCTTC
TRBD2 | - | TRBJ2-1 | TRBV7-6 | CASSLVVLAGEVFGGEQFF | TGTGCCAGCAGCTTAGTAGTGTTGGCGGGAGAGGTATTCGGGGGTGAGCAGTTCTTC